The 2 T cell receptor beta chains presented below share a single source sample, sequenced in a study of T cells in Graves' hyperthyroidism and ophthalmopathy. It was RNA transcripts that yielded the amplified TCR beta CDR3 regions. HTBI primers were the set used in a first-round RT-PCR of the TCR CDR3. TCRdb used MiXCR to reprocess the multiplex PCR reads, holding one entry per CDR3 protein. The sample contains a few hundred thousand distinct CDR3 sequences, around 15% of which appear only once. The sequencing input was blood. Source of these receptors: a woman in her twenties or thirties with Graves' ophthalmopathy.

This clonotype was seen more than once but under ten times. The V call is TRBV29-1, the J call TRBJ1-2; D remains ambiguous. Germline V gene data show CDR1 as SQVTM and CDR2 as ANQGSEA. Between the trimmed V and J ends, which lost 5 bases and 8 bases, there was a span of 18 bases. CDR3 length: 13 amino acids. The CDR3 DNA is TGCAGCGTTCCGGCAGGTGGAGGTCGGGGCTACACCTTC. It yields the protein CSVPAGGGRGYTF.

This clonotype was picked up many times. The DNA of the CDR3 is TGTGCCAGCCGGACAGGGGCCTACGAGCAGTACTTC. It specifies CASRTGAYEQYF. This rearrangement joins TRBV7-9 to TRBJ2-7, with 9 bases identical to TRBD1. V shed 8 bases, J shed 2 bases, and the junction held 1 base outside the gene matches. The germline V gene encodes CDR1 SEHNR and CDR2 FQNEAQ (reference sequence). The CDR3 extends over 12 amino acids.